The table lists the clone carrying this T cell receptor beta chain with a few counts. Its matching antigen is unknown. The data derive from a study of blood T cells in healthy people across ages. Study-level background: Every two T cells gave about one barcoded beta molecule via template switching.

The germline V and J ends were trimmed by 6 bases and 2 bases, with 16 bases remaining between them. The CDR3 totals 14 residues. From germline, CDR1 is DFQATT and CDR2 SNEGSKA (reference sequence). General observations from the study: Among long-lived donors, naive CD4+ cells were more numerous and diversity higher than in aged donors. There was a strong correlation between TCR beta diversity and naive T cell percentage.

A second about 7 to 12 cycle PCR used barcoded and J-beta primers. A template-switch adaptor containing 12 random nucleotides labeled each cDNA molecule. MiXCR, run by TCRdb on the 5' RACE reads, gives a single entry per CDR3 protein. In the table there are hundreds of thousands of distinct CDR3 sequences, less than 45% of which are singletons. Sequencing was done on a sample of blood. This sequence joins TRBV20-1 and TRBJ2-5; D is perhaps TRBD2 (7 bases). This clonotype was obtained from a man older than 75 in good health. The DNA for the CDR3 is TGCAGTGCCAATTGGGGGGGCACTCAAGAGACCCAGTACTTC. Its translation: CSANWGGTQETQYF.